What follows are 6 T cell receptor beta chains derived from one specimen sequenced in a study of T cells after yellow fever vaccination. TCRdb recomputed calls from the 5' RACE reads with MiXCR, one row per CDR3 protein. The sample shows approximately 580,000 distinct CDR3 sequences, around 16% of them seen only once. The input for sequencing was PBMCs, taken less than 6 days after the first yellow fever vaccination. These receptors were obtained from a man aged 18-30 years who received the YFV17D yellow fever vaccine.

This clonotype was seen more than once but under ten times. The DNA of the CDR3 is TGTGCCAGCGGCCCTACCGAGGGGCCCAACACAGATACGCAGTATTTT. It is translated as CASGPTEGPNTDTQYF. The gene calls are TRBV7-9 and TRBJ2-3; the D gene could be TRBD1 or TRBD2 (5 bases each). CDR3 length equals 16 residues. Between the trimmed V and J ends, which lost 8 bases and 2 bases, there was a span of 20 bases. The V gene's germline CDR1 is SEHNR and CDR2 FQNEAQ (reference sequence).

The rearrangement links TRBV12-3 or TRBV12-4 to TRBJ2-7; 7 bases align to TRBD2. The CDR3 sequence is 14 residues long. V gave up 6 bases and J gave up 6 bases; unmatched junction bases: 11. CDR3 DNA: TGTGCCAGCAGAGGGTCCGGGGAGGGTGGCGAGCAGTACTTC. Encoded protein: CASRGSGEGGEQYF.

There are a few counts of this clonotype. CDR3 sequence reads: CASSYVSGRTNSPLHF. DNA for the CDR3: TGTGCCAGCAGTTACGTATCCGGCCGGACTAATTCACCCCTCCACTTT. The chain uses TRBV6-5 and TRBJ1-6; D not resolved. Germline lookup yields CDR1 MNHEY and CDR2 SVGAGI. V was trimmed by 2 bases and J by 6 bases, leaving 14 bases between them. The CDR3 is made up of 16 amino acids.

This clonotype was counted only a few times. This chain links TRBV29-1 with TRBJ1-3; no clear D. Germline assignment: CDR1 SQVTM and CDR2 ANQGSEA. The CDR3 runs to 12 residues. CDR3 nucleotide sequence: TGCACCGGGTTAGGGCCTGGAAACACCATATATTTT. This sequence encodes CTGLGPGNTIYF.

The DNA for the CDR3 is TGTGCCAGCAGCCACAGGGAGAACGGGGAGCTGTTTTTT. It translates to CASSHRENGELFF. The J gene is TRBJ2-2, the V gene TRBV7-6; TRBD1 is a possible D gene (6 bases). CDR1 is SGHVS, CDR2 FNYEAQ, per germline. Trimming took off 5 bases at V and 7 bases at J, with 11 bases between the two ends. The CDR3 sequence is 13 residues long.

The chain joins TRBV6-1 to TRBJ1-2; no clear D. Germline V CDR1 and CDR2: MNHNS, SASEGT. With 7 bases removed from V and 4 bases from J, the gap between germline ends came to 19 bases. This CDR3 is 15 amino acids long. The chain's CDR3 is CASTPDYAEFYGYTF. The DNA of the CDR3 is TGTGCCAGCACCCCCGATTATGCGGAGTTCTATGGCTACACCTTC.